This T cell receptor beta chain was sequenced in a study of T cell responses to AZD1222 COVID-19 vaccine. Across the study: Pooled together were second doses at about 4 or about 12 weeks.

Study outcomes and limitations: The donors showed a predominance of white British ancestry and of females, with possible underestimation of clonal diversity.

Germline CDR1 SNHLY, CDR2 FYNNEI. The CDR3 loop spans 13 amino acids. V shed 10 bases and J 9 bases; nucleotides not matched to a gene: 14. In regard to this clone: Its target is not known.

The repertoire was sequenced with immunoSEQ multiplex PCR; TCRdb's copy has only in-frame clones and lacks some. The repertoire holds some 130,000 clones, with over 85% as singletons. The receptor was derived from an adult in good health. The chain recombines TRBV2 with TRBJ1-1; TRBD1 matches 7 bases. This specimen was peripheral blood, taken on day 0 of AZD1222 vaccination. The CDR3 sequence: CATTNHEQGKAFF. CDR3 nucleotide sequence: TGTGCCACCACCAACCATGAACAGGGGAAAGCTTTCTTT.